This passage covers 14 T cell receptor beta chains from one sample sequenced in a study of T cells in Graves' hyperthyroidism and ophthalmopathy. The TCR beta CDR3 regions underwent amplification using RNA transcripts as the source. The HTBI primer set was used in a first-round RT-PCR of the TCR CDR3. A single record per CDR3 protein comes from TCRdb applying MiXCR to the multiplex PCR reads. This table has roughly 700,000 distinct CDR3 sequences, roughly a third appearing once. Sequencing was performed on blood. The receptors shown here come from a woman aged 40 to 50 with Graves' hyperthyroidism.

This clonotype appeared many times. The V and J genes are TRBV7-9 and TRBJ1-6; D perhaps matches TRBD1 (6 bases). V dropped 5 bases and J dropped 8 bases, with 16 bases sitting between them. The CDR3 loop spans 15 amino acids. Germline V gives CDR1 SEHNR, CDR2 FQNEAQ (reference sequence). The CDR3 loop reads CASSPRGSVDSPLHF. As DNA, the CDR3 is TGTGCCAGCAGCCCCAGGGGTTCAGTCGATTCACCCCTCCACTTT.

This clonotype was detected many times. CDR3 region: CASSLAGIEAFF. In DNA form, the CDR3 reads TGTGCCAGCAGCTTAGCAGGGATTGAAGCTTTCTTT. V gene TRBV7-9 combines with J gene TRBJ1-1, with D hard to call. The CDR3 contains 12 residues. CDR1 and CDR2 from the germline V gene are SEHNR and FQNEAQ (reference sequence). V was pared by 0 bases and J by 7 bases, with 6 bases between.

In this sample, this clonotype turned up many times. The chain employs TRBV9 and TRBJ2-5, with D unresolved. The CDR3 length is 14 residues. In germline, CDR1 is SGDLS, CDR2 YYNGEE. With 0 bases removed from V and 1 base from J, the gap between germline ends came to 7 bases. Written as DNA, the CDR3 is TGTGCCAGCAGCGTAGAGTCCATCCAAGAGACCCAGTACTTC. The encoded protein is CASSVESIQETQYF.

This clonotype was seen only a few times. The rearrangement joins TRBV6-5 to TRBJ2-6; D ambiguous. CDR1 is MNHEY, CDR2 SVGAGI, per germline. The length of the CDR3 is 15 residues. Trimming shortened V by 2 bases and J by 2 bases, and 7 bases separated the two germline ends. In DNA form, the CDR3 reads TGTGCCAGCAGTTACGTTCGGGCTGGGGCCAACGTCCTGACTTTC. Translating gives CASSYVRAGANVLTF.

The chain couples TRBV18 to TRBJ1-1; D gene uncertain. Trimming took off 10 bases at V and 0 bases at J, with 12 bases between the two ends. The CDR3 covers 13 residues. Looked up from germline, CDR1 is KGHSH and CDR2 is LQKENI. The CDR3 DNA follows: TGTGCCACCACCTCGGGGTTGAACACTGAAGCTTTCTTT. Its translation: CATTSGLNTEAFF.

Concerning this clonotype: A read error may be the cause here, since a much bigger clone is one base away. The genes are TRBV5-1 and TRBJ2-2; D possibly uses TRBD1 or TRBD2 (5 bases each). Germline-derived CDR1 and CDR2 are SGHRS and YFSETQ. This CDR3 has 16 amino acids. Trimming removed 4 bases at V and 4 bases at J, with 17 bases between. The CDR3 bases are TGCGCCAGCAGCCTGACCGGGACCGCCGTCACCGGGGAGCTGTTTTTT. Translated, it gives CASSLTGTAVTGELFF.

This chain uses TRBV7-6 with TRBJ1-2, with D tentatively TRBD1 (5 bases). V lost 4 bases to trimming and J lost 0 bases, with 9 bases between them. In germline, CDR1 is SGHVS, CDR2 FNYEAQ. This CDR3 comprises 14 residues. CDR3 loop: CASSSDSTNYGYTF. The CDR3 DNA reads TGTGCCAGCAGCTCCGACAGTACTAACTATGGCTACACCTTC.

With respect to this clonotype: A junction end diverges from the germline sequence, so it may reflect a read error. CDR3 nucleotides: TGTGCCAGCAGCTTGAAGGGCCCCTTTGACACCGGGGAGCTGGTTTTT. It encodes CASSLKGPFDTGELVF. The V call is TRBV9, the J call TRBJ2-2, with D possibly being TRBD2 (5 bases). The CDR3 is 16 residues long. CDR1 and CDR2 (germline): SGDLS, YYNGEE.

This clonotype was observed many times. The rearrangement joins TRBV7-8 to TRBJ1-6; D gene uncertain. Germline CDR1 is SGHVS and CDR2 is FQNEAQ. V lost 2 bases, J lost 3 bases, and 11 bases lay in between. The length of the CDR3 is 16 residues. The CDR3 sequence: CASSLFERYYNSPLHF. The CDR3 DNA follows: TGTGCCAGCAGCTTATTCGAACGCTACTATAATTCACCCCTCCACTTT.

This clonotype was counted many times. The J gene is TRBJ2-7, the V gene TRBV20-1; TRBD1 matches at 9 bases. CDR3 size: 14 residues. Germline CDR1 reads DFQATT; CDR2 reads SNEGSKA (reference sequence). The V segment lost 0 bases and the J segment 5 bases; nucleotides outside the gene matches: 5. In DNA, the CDR3 is TGCAGTGCTAGAGACAGGCGGACAGGGGACGAGCAGTACTTC. It translates to CSARDRRTGDEQYF.

This clonotype appeared many times. The rearrangement joins TRBV19 to TRBJ1-5; D is ambiguous. The V gene's germline CDR1 is LNHDA and CDR2 SQIVND (reference sequence). This CDR3 contains 13 residues. V lost 3 bases and J 10 bases, leaving 13 bases between the germline ends. For the CDR3, the DNA is TGTGCCAGTAGTATGACGTGGTCGCAACCCCAGCATTTT. Residues: CASSMTWSQPQHF.

This clonotype was counted at least ten times. This sequence joins TRBV29-1 and TRBJ1-2, with D perhaps TRBD1 (6 bases). Trimming stripped 5 bases from V and 3 bases from J, with 13 bases between. Germline CDR1 and CDR2: SQVTM and ANQGSEA. This CDR3 comprises 13 residues. The CDR3 DNA reads as TGCAGCGTTAGAGACAGGAGGTACTATGGCTACACCTTC. The encoded protein is CSVRDRRYYGYTF.

The chain joins TRBV6-2 or TRBV6-3 to TRBJ2-7; D is possibly TRBD1 (6 bases). The CDR3 spans 14 residues. Germline V gene data show CDR1 as MNHEY and CDR2 as SVGEGT. The V end lost 4 bases, the J end lost 4 bases, and 14 bases lay between the germline ends. The CDR3 spells CASSLIGTLYEQYF. The CDR3 DNA reads TGTGCCAGCAGTTTAATCGGGACACTATACGAGCAGTACTTC.

Regarding this clonotype: This may come from a read error, since a much larger clone is one base off. The chain employs TRBV28 and TRBJ2-7, with 7 bases that match TRBD1. Germline CDR1 MDHEN, CDR2 SYDVKM. V dropped 5 bases and J dropped 5; count of bases not matched to a gene: 3. The CDR3 contains 12 residues. The CDR3 region has the DNA TGTGCCAGCAGTGCAGACAGGGACGAGCAGTACTTC. Translated: CASSADRDEQYF.